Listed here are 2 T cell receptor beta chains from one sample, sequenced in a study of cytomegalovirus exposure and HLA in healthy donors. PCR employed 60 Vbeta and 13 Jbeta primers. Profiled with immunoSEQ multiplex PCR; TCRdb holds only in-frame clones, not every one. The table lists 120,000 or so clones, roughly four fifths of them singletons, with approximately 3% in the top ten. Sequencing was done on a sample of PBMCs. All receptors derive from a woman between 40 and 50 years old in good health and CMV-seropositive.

DNA for the CDR3: TGTGCCAGCATAGGAGACAGGGCTTGGGAGCCCCAGCATTTT. The encoded protein is CASIGDRAWEPQHF. The chain carries TRBV6-1 and TRBJ1-5, with 7 bases lining up with TRBD1. The CDR3 is 14 residues long. Germline trimming cut 7 bases from V and 8 bases from J; bases unmatched to any gene: 11. Germline lookup yields CDR1 MNHNS and CDR2 SASEGT.

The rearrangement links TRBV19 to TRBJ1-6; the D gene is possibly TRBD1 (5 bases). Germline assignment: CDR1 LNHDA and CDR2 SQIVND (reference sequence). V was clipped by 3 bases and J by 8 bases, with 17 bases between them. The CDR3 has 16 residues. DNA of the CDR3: TGTGCCAGTAGTATTCACGATCCACCGGGGGATTCACCCCTCCACTTT. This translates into CASSIHDPPGDSPLHF.